Listed below are T cell receptor beta chains from one sample, sequenced in a study of T cells after yellow fever vaccination. TCRdb recomputed calls from the 5' RACE reads with MiXCR, one row per CDR3 protein. The repertoire holds about 400,000 distinct CDR3 sequences, with around 6.4% as singletons. The sample consisted of PBMCs, taken 5 days after the yellow fever booster vaccination. The receptors come from a man in his thirties or forties who received the YFV17D yellow fever vaccine. The CDR3 runs from the conserved cysteine through the conserved F or W. A D gene is named only where the DNA matches it firmly. The size field is filled for only some rows; it gives once, few, many or a size class.

>few|TRBD1|TRBV10-3|TRBJ2-1
CAIAFGTGDYNEQFF
TGTGCCATTGCGTTTGGGACAGGGGATTACAATGAGCAGTTCTTC
>few|-|TRBV30|TRBJ2-7
CAWSTSSGYEQYF
TGTGCCTGGAGCACTAGCTCCGGCTACGAGCAGTACTTC
>many|-|TRBV5-1|TRBJ2-7
CASSPGGTLQSEQYF
TGCGCCAGCAGCCCAGGGGGGACCCTCCAATCCGAGCAGTACTTC
>few|TRBD1|TRBV27|TRBJ2-2
CASSLQGVGELFF
TGTGCCAGCAGCCTACAGGGGGTCGGGGAGCTGTTTTTT
>many|-|TRBV7-2|TRBJ2-7
CASSLTTGPFEQYF
TGTGCCAGCAGCTTAACGACAGGTCCCTTCGAGCAGTACTTC
>-|TRBD2|TRBV4-3|TRBJ2-2
CASSRGGLPGGGTGELFF
TGCGCCAGCAGCCGGGGGGGACTACCGGGAGGGGGCACCGGGGAGCTGTTTTTT
>many|-|TRBV7-6|TRBJ2-1
CASSLAGHLRYNEQFF
TGTGCCAGCAGCCTCGCGGGACACCTACGCTACAATGAGCAGTTCTTC
>-|-|TRBV10-3|TRBJ2-6
CAIRKDPSGANVLTF
TGTGCCATCAGGAAGGACCCCTCTGGGGCCAACGTCCTGACTTTC
>-|-|TRBV15|TRBJ2-7
CATSILDSRHEQYF
TGTGCCACCAGCATACTGGACAGCAGACACGAGCAGTACTTC
>few|-|TRBV19|TRBJ2-1
CASRAQVPSSYNEQFF
TGTGCCAGTAGGGCACAGGTCCCCAGCTCCTACAATGAGCAGTTCTTC
>few|TRBD2|TRBV7-6|TRBJ2-1
CASSPGTSGSLRDEQFF
TGTGCCAGCAGCCCAGGGACTAGCGGGAGTCTTAGAGATGAGCAGTTCTTC
>few|-|TRBV30|TRBJ1-1
CAWSPLAEAFF
TGTGCCTGGAGTCCCCTCGCTGAAGCTTTCTTT
>many|TRBD1|TRBV20-1|TRBJ2-6
CSARQSRRTGSSGANVLTF
TGCAGTGCGAGACAGTCTCGAAGGACAGGGAGTTCTGGGGCCAACGTCCTGACTTTC
>many|-|TRBV6-6|TRBJ1-1
CAGAARGHAEAFF
TGTGCCGGCGCCGCACGGGGGCACGCTGAAGCTTTCTTT
>few|-|TRBV29-1|TRBJ1-2
CSVRVNYGYTF
TGCAGCGTTCGGGTTAACTATGGCTACACCTTC
>many|-|TRBV20-1|TRBJ2-2
CSVPRRTGELFF
TGCAGTGTCCCACGGCGCACCGGGGAGCTGTTTTTT
>-|-|TRBV12-3/TRBV12-4|TRBJ1-5
CASTFHGGGNQPQHF
TGTGCCAGCACTTTTCACGGGGGAGGCAATCAGCCCCAGCATTTT
>many|-|TRBV20-1|TRBJ2-7
CSARGSQWEQYF
TGCAGTGCTAGAGGGTCACAATGGGAGCAGTACTTC
>many|TRBD1|TRBV7-3|TRBJ2-5
CASGTGQGTPDQETQYF
TGTGCCAGCGGGACGGGACAGGGGACCCCCGATCAAGAGACCCAGTACTTC
>many|-|TRBV6-2/TRBV6-3|TRBJ1-5
CASTHKFLQPQHF
TGTGCCAGCACCCACAAGTTTTTACAGCCCCAGCATTTT
>few|TRBD2|TRBV20-1|TRBJ2-4
CSARLAGVLAKNIQYF
TGCAGTGCACGTCTAGCGGGAGTACTAGCCAAAAACATTCAGTACTTC
>many|TRBD1|TRBV12-3/TRBV12-4|TRBJ2-5
CASSPQDRAAQYF
TGTGCCAGCAGTCCCCAGGACAGGGCGGCCCAGTACTTC
>-|-|TRBV6-2/TRBV6-3|TRBJ2-1
CASSLDSVSEQFF
TGTGCCAGCAGTCTAGACAGCGTAAGCGAGCAGTTCTTC
>many|-|TRBV5-4|TRBJ1-1
CASSLANGNTEAFF
TGTGCCAGCAGCTTGGCCAACGGGAACACTGAAGCTTTCTTT
>-|TRBD2|TRBV5-1|TRBJ2-5
CASSFGTRQETQYF
TGCGCCAGCAGCTTCGGGACTAGGCAAGAGACCCAGTACTTC
>many|-|TRBV11-3|TRBJ2-3
CASSSYSGTQYF
TGTGCCAGCAGCTCGTACTCAGGTACGCAGTATTTT